The subject of this entry is one T cell receptor beta chain. What it binds is not known. TCRdb's table, derived via immunoSEQ multiplex PCR, lists solely in-frame clones and lacks some. This sample has 130,000 to 150,000 clones, with roughly nine tenths found just once. This entry belongs to a study of T cell responses to AZD1222 COVID-19 vaccine. Study summary: Pooled together were second doses at about 4 or about 12 weeks.

Findings of the study overall: Two doses of AZD1222 preceded a rise in Spike-specific TCR breadth and depth. There were mostly white British donors and more females than males, and clonal diversity was possibly underestimated.

The source is an adult in good health. The source was peripheral blood, collected on day 0 of AZD1222 vaccination.

Here the CDR3 DNA reads TGTGCCAGCAACCAACAGGGAGGTAATCAGCCCCAGCATTTT. Its protein is CASNQQGGNQPQHF. The chain employs TRBV6-5 and TRBJ1-5, with D perhaps TRBD1 (6 bases). The V and J ends lost 7 bases and 4 bases respectively, with 14 bases between them. The germline V gene encodes CDR1 MNHEY and CDR2 SVGAGI. The CDR3 contains 14 residues.